The source of this T cell receptor (beta chain) is a study of T cell changes during pregnancy in multiple sclerosis. The CDR3 sequence is 15 residues long. V lost 2 bases, J lost 4 bases, and 8 bases stayed unmatched. Germline-derived CDR1 and CDR2 are SQVTM and ANQGSEA. Using immunoSEQ multiplex PCR, the repertoire was profiled, and TCRdb retains in-frame clones only, with some absent. This sample yields some 94,000 clones, of which around 93% are seen a single time; around 2% belongs to the top ten. This TCR derives from a female donor in good health, enrolled as a control in a pregnancy study. V is TRBV29-1 and J is TRBJ2-7, with TRBD1 identical over 10 bases. The starting material was peripheral blood, obtained in the first trimester of pregnancy. The CDR3 DNA follows: TGCAGCGTTGAATGGGGGGACAGGGGACCTTACGAGCAGTACTTC. Its protein is CSVEWGDRGPYEQYF.